The present TCR beta chain was sequenced within a study of blood T cell repertoires in COVID-19 (dated by TCRdb to the early 2020s). At the level of the whole study: Collaborator samples came from the United States, Italy and Spain and covered acute and convalescent phases of COVID-19. The material from the prospective study consisted of cDNA or gDNA derived from T cells, B-cell-depleted T cells, or PBMCs. Deeply sampled blood TCRbeta repertoires from subjects exposed to, actively infected with, or recovered from COVID-19 were included in the dataset. A freely available public database, intended as a resource for researchers studying the immune response to SARS-CoV-2, is where the repertoires were released. Samples were obtained from the ongoing ImmuneRACE study (first 160 participants) and from some 1,200 subjects provided by 6 global collaborators. Nearly every sample came with metadata listing a de-identified subject ID, COVID-19 status, age in years and sex. Where available, HLA class I and class II types were obtained from metadata supplied by the sample provider rather than from assay-based typing. Here is what the overall study found, with its caveats: The amount of clinical and demographic metadata varied by source and participant and was provided uncurated.

TCRbeta CDR3 regions were amplified from genomic DNA by means of the immunoSEQ Assay, a bias-controlled multiplex PCR. The authors processed their data as follows. Nucleated cell counts per sample were estimated from amplification of reference gene primers within the assay. To quantify the absolute abundance of each unique TCRbeta CDR3 rearrangement, sequence reads were collapsed and filtered. For each sample, productive Simpson clonality was calculated by taking the square root of Simpson's diversity index across productive rearrangements. This immuneACCESS table, as held by TCRdb, lists in-frame sequences with V and J called but not all clones. Of the missing ones, under half trace to an unresolved V gene in checked studies; the others have no known cause. The V and J calls and clone size come from that table; D and trimming were worked out from the DNA. The sample table records about 170,000 clones; 85% of these occur just once. Approximately 3.3% of the sample is taken by the ten largest.

Comment on this clone: Its specific antigen is unknown. Base qualities are not recorded, but no much larger clone differs from it by a single base.

The germline V gene (reference sequence) supplies CDR1 PRHDT and CDR2 FYEKMQ. Taken from cysteine to phenylalanine, the CDR3 has 14 residues. The read is trimmed to its CDR3 DNA, 42 bases read in frame from base 1. Relative to germline, V is missing 4 bases and J is missing 6 bases, with 9 bases of the junction outside any gene match. Whole blood was collected in K2EDTA tubes by collaborating institutions according to the institutions' own protocols. For TCRbeta analysis, collaborators shipped samples in one of three forms: frozen whole blood, isolated PBMCs, or DNA extracted from either of those sample types.

The sequence came from a human donor with acute or convalescent COVID-19. The donor label of this sample is uncertain. The chain couples TRBV13 to TRBJ2-7, and TRBD1 matches 7 of the central bases. The source material was peripheral blood. The CDR3 protein sequence reads: CASSSRDSLSEQYF. The DNA is TGTGCCAGCAGCTCTAGGGACAGCCTAAGCGAGCAGTACTTC.